This T cell receptor beta chain was captured by sequencing in a study of shared clonotypes between healthy human individuals. Profiled with immunoSEQ multiplex PCR; TCRdb holds only in-frame clones, not every one. The sample shows about 2.1 million clones, 93% of them seen only once. The V and J ends lost 5 bases and 1 base respectively, with 5 bases between them. The CDR3 extends over 13 amino acids. The germline V gene encodes CDR1 MNHEY and CDR2 SMNVEV (reference sequence). Remarks on this clone: This same CDR3 is encoded by further DNA sequences in the sample.

Positive CCR7 selection of CD45RO-negative cells yielded the naive CD8 cells, and terminally differentiated effector memory CD45RA+ cells were excluded. The sample comprised naive CD8+ T cells from PBMCs. The TCR originated in a man aged 18 to 30 in good health. Some clones in this sample may be carry-over from other donors' samples. The chain joins TRBV27 to TRBJ2-2; D gene unclear. CDR3 sequence reads: CASSGLNTGELFF. The CDR3 DNA sequence: TGTGCCAGCAGTGGGCTGAACACCGGGGAGCTGTTTTTT.